A selection of T cell receptor beta chains follows, all from one sample in a study of blood T cell repertoires in COVID-19. Assay used: immunoSEQ multiplex PCR; TCRdb lists only in-frame clones, some missing. The sample holds 110,000 or so clones, roughly 85% seen once. Sequenced material: peripheral blood. These receptors came from a man between 35 and 55 years old with acute or convalescent COVID-19. The CDR3 runs from the conserved cysteine through the conserved F or W. The order of the fields is clone size, V gene, CDR3 protein. Size tells how often a clone was seen (once, few, many) or the class of an expanded clone, and some rows leave it out.

abundance: .
v_gene: TRBV7-3
CDR3aa: CASSFDRGGSGYTF

abundance: few
v_gene: TRBV3-1/TRBV3-2
CDR3aa: CASRMGQYGEKLFF

abundance: .
v_gene: TRBV10-2
CDR3aa: CASSGVTGGKETQYF

abundance: once
v_gene: TRBV29-1
CDR3aa: CSVDGNTGELFF

abundance: .
v_gene: TRBV13
CDR3aa: CASSFRGLEGETQYF

abundance: once
v_gene: TRBV5-1
CDR3aa: CASSPALAGAERWFF

abundance: .
v_gene: TRBV7-2
CDR3aa: CASSLSRVSTGELFF

abundance: few
v_gene: TRBV7-9
CDR3aa: CASSLDNPSYEQYF

abundance: .
v_gene: TRBV29-1
CDR3aa: CSVCPSGTDTQYF

abundance: .
v_gene: TRBV6-2/TRBV6-3
CDR3aa: CASSRYRDRDYLAKNIQYF

abundance: .
v_gene: TRBV15
CDR3aa: CATSREQGADEQYF

abundance: .
v_gene: TRBV9
CDR3aa: CASSEGTGGSETQYF

abundance: .
v_gene: TRBV27
CDR3aa: CASSLAPTAQGVGGYTF

abundance: few
v_gene: TRBV4-1
CDR3aa: CASSQAIGQGIGYTF

abundance: .
v_gene: TRBV5-1
CDR3aa: CASSLGWEQPQHF

abundance: .
v_gene: TRBV3-1/TRBV3-2
CDR3aa: CASSPVPNYGYTF

abundance: .
v_gene: TRBV3-1/TRBV3-2
CDR3aa: CASSQGDRGTYTGELFF

abundance: .
v_gene: TRBV4-1
CDR3aa: CASSQRTGGFGNTIYF

abundance: .
v_gene: TRBV6-2/TRBV6-3
CDR3aa: CASSRQGIGVDIQYF

abundance: .
v_gene: TRBV19
CDR3aa: CASSLLGGAAGELFF

abundance: .
v_gene: TRBV19
CDR3aa: CASLGLAGDTQYF

abundance: .
v_gene: TRBV3-1/TRBV3-2
CDR3aa: CASSQDKESTYYGYTF

abundance: once
v_gene: TRBV15
CDR3aa: CATGRQNSGANVLTF

abundance: .
v_gene: TRBV5-5
CDR3aa: CASSNTGGSHEQYF

abundance: .
v_gene: TRBV5-6
CDR3aa: CASSLYGTGLPGELFF

abundance: .
v_gene: TRBV14
CDR3aa: CASSQDLYNEQFF

abundance: few
v_gene: TRBV10-3
CDR3aa: CAISDGLTGPRAYEQYF

abundance: .
v_gene: TRBV18
CDR3aa: CASSQGVGNTIYF

abundance: .
v_gene: TRBV24-1
CDR3aa: CATSDTGQGADTGELFF

abundance: once
v_gene: TRBV6-1
CDR3aa: CASSEARSSGANVLTF

abundance: .
v_gene: TRBV5-1
CDR3aa: CASSLETVYGYTF

abundance: few
v_gene: TRBV19
CDR3aa: CASTPQGAPGQPQHF

abundance: once
v_gene: TRBV7-3
CDR3aa: CASSPRTSRTSTDTQYF

abundance: .
v_gene: TRBV6-1
CDR3aa: CASSVGGATYEQYF

abundance: .
v_gene: TRBV7-8
CDR3aa: CASSDRAANTIYF

abundance: .
v_gene: TRBV7-2
CDR3aa: CASSLGGSPLNEQYF

abundance: .
v_gene: TRBV29-1
CDR3aa: CSARTGYEQYF

abundance: few
v_gene: TRBV7-3
CDR3aa: CASSFQGAGETQYF